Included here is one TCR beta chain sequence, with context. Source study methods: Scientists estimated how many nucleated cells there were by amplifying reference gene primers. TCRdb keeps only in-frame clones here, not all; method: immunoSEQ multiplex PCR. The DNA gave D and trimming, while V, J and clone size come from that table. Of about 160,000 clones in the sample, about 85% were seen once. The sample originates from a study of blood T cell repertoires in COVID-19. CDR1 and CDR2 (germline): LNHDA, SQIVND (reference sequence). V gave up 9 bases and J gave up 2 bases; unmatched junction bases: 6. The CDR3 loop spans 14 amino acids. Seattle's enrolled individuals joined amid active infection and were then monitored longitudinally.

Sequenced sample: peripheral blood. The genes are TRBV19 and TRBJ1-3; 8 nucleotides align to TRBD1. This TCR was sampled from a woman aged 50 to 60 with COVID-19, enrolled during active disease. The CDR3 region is CASHRGAPGNTIYF. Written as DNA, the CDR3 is TGTGCCAGCCACAGGGGGGCCCCTGGAAACACCATATATTTT.